This passage covers 10 T cell receptor beta chains from one sample sequenced in a study of blood T cells in healthy people across ages. Primed by a sample-barcoded 5' primer and a J-beta primer mix, a second PCR proceeded for 7 to 11 cycles. TCRdb reprocessed the 5' RACE reads via MiXCR and lists one record per CDR3 protein. Of about 640,000 distinct CDR3 sequences listed, roughly three fifths were seen once; the top ten hold around 37%. Sequences were obtained from blood. The receptors derive from a man aged 60 to 69 in good health.

Many counts were recorded for this clonotype. J is TRBJ2-5 and V is TRBV7-2; D gene ambiguous. The V gene's germline CDR1 is SGHTA and CDR2 FQGNSA. The CDR3 is 15 amino acids. V gave up 4 bases and J gave up 5 bases, with 17 bases separating them. Written as DNA, the CDR3 is TGTGCCAGCAGCTCCCAGGTGGCTGTCGGCGAGACCCAGTACTTC. Its protein is CASSSQVAVGETQYF.

CDR3 residues: CASSPGAGAFF. CDR3 DNA: TGTGCCAGCAGCCCGGGAGCTGGGGCTTTCTTT. This rearrangement joins TRBV5-8 to TRBJ1-1; D gene uncertain. V shed 4 bases and J shed 11 bases, with 12 bases lying between them. The CDR3 covers 11 residues. Germline loops: CDR1 SGHTS, CDR2 YDEGEE.

V usage is TRBV25-1 and J usage is TRBJ2-3; D is perhaps TRBD1 (5 bases). The CDR3 is 14 amino acids. V was trimmed by 4 bases and J by 1 base, leaving 9 bases between them. Germline CDR1 reads MGHDK; CDR2 reads SYGVNS. The CDR3 loop is CASSGGRGTDTQYF. CDR3 nucleotides: TGTGCCAGCAGTGGGGGCAGGGGCACAGATACGCAGTATTTT.

This rearrangement joins TRBV27 to TRBJ2-7, with unresolved D. Germline V gene sequence: CDR1 MNHEY, CDR2 SMNVEV (reference sequence). The CDR3 runs to 13 residues. V gave up 5 bases and J gave up 0 bases, with 8 bases separating them. CDR3 region: CASSITFSYEQYF. As DNA, the CDR3 is TGTGCCAGCAGTATAACCTTCTCCTACGAGCAGTACTTC.

J is TRBJ1-1 and V is TRBV6-6, with a tentative D call TRBD1 (5 bases). Germline V gene data show CDR1 as MNHNY and CDR2 as SVGAGI (reference sequence). The CDR3 has 15 residues. Deletions cut 0 bases from V and 11 bases from J, with 19 bases between. The CDR3 reads CASSYSPSAGRFAFF. The DNA of the CDR3 is TGTGCCAGCAGTTACTCGCCTTCGGCAGGGCGATTCGCTTTCTTT.

This clonotype was picked up a small number of times. The genes are TRBV6-2 or TRBV6-3 and TRBJ1-2; a weak D match, TRBD1 (5 bases). This CDR3 has 14 amino acids. Per the germline V gene, CDR1 is MNHEY and CDR2 is SVGEGT. V was cut by 7 bases and J by 4 bases, with 16 bases left in between. The CDR3 loop is CASKPIRDPYGYTF. CDR3 sequence (DNA): TGTGCCAGCAAACCCATCCGGGACCCCTATGGCTACACCTTC.

The rearrangement uses TRBV29-1 and TRBJ1-2; TRBD1 matches at 10 bases. The CDR3 sequence is 17 residues long. V trimming: 5 bases; J trimming: 1 base; junction bases outside the gene matches: 13. Germline CDR1 and CDR2: SQVTM and ANQGSEA. CDR3 nucleotides: TGCAGCGTTCGACGGGGACAGGGGACGACTATTAACTATGGCTACACCTTC. Translation gives CSVRRGQGTTINYGYTF.

V is TRBV7-2 and J is TRBJ1-2; D is possibly TRBD1 (6 bases). The ends were cut back, 5 bases at V and 8 bases at J, with 12 bases in the middle. Germline CDR1 and CDR2: SGHTA and FQGNSA. The CDR3 is made up of 12 amino acids. The CDR3 loop is CASSEGQGGYTF. CDR3 DNA: TGTGCCAGCAGCGAGGGACAAGGCGGCTACACCTTC.

This chain connects TRBV7-2 to TRBJ1-6; D is possibly TRBD1 (5 bases). The CDR3 has 15 amino acids. CDR1 and CDR2 (germline): SGHTA, FQGNSA. Trimming removed 3 bases from V and 9 bases from J, with 15 bases in between. CDR3 sequence: CASSFGGGSGSPLHF. CDR3 DNA sequence: TGTGCCAGCAGCTTTGGGGGAGGGTCCGGTTCACCCCTCCACTTT.

This chain joins TRBV14 and TRBJ2-1, with 9 positions matching TRBD2. Trimming took 0 bases from V and 6 from J; bases not matched to a gene: 6. The CDR3 is 16 amino acids. Germline V CDR1 and CDR2: SGHDN, FVKESK. The CDR3 coding sequence is TGTGCCAGCAGCCAAGATTGGAGCGGGGGGCCCAATGAGCAGTTCTTC. It encodes CASSQDWSGGPNEQFF.